The clone carrying this TCR beta chain was detected only a few times. Antigen: not known. The study ran its PCR with 60 Vbeta and 13 Jbeta primers. This table comes from immunoSEQ multiplex PCR, and its TCRdb copy is limited to in-frame clones, with some not included. The table records around 200,000 clones, over 70% of them present only once. These data belong to a study of cytomegalovirus exposure and HLA in healthy donors. Points from the study as a whole: Sequence variants that were highly shared formed a cluster that was likely a sequencing artifact. A later analysis found that most CMV-associated TCR beta chains appeared HLA-restricted. Cytomegalovirus-associated status was assigned to 164 TCR beta chains. Upon later analysis, TCR association rates were observed to vary by HLA locus, being highest for DRB1 and lowest for HLA-C.

The CDR3 extends over 14 amino acids. The V and J ends lost 0 bases and 4 bases respectively, with 8 bases between them. Germline V gene sequence: CDR1 SGHDT, CDR2 YYEEEE. The sequence came from a woman aged 18-29 years in good health and CMV-seronegative. The sequenced sample consisted of PBMCs. This rearrangement joins TRBV5-6 to TRBJ1-5; D is uncertain. The CDR3 sequence: CASSLARRNQPQHF. Here the CDR3 DNA reads TGTGCCAGCAGCTTGGCCCGGAGAAATCAGCCCCAGCATTTT.